At least ten counts were recorded for the clone carrying this T cell receptor beta chain. The data stem from a study of CD8+CD57+ T cells in acquired aplastic anemia. TCR beta VDJ combinations and CDR3 sequences were profiled from genomic DNA. Via MiXCR, TCRdb re-called the reads, giving one row per CDR3 protein. The data contain more than 150,000 distinct CDR3 sequences, 64% of them singletons. The sequence came from a human donor with severe aplastic anemia or a healthy control (not recorded which). The sequenced material came from sorted CD4+, CD8+, or CD8+CD57+ T cells (not recorded which) from PBMCs.

The CDR3 loop reads CASSRTPERAGTALSPLHF. The CDR3 DNA sequence: TGTGCCAGCAGCCGAACCCCCGAAAGAGCCGGGACAGCGCTTTCACCCCTCCACTTT. The chain carries TRBV7-6 and TRBJ1-6; 7 bases are shared with TRBD1. Germline trimming cut 5 bases from V and 9 bases from J; bases unmatched to any gene: 22. The CDR3 spans 19 residues. In germline, CDR1 is SGHVS, CDR2 FNYEAQ.